The entry that follows covers one TCR beta chain sequence. This record comes from a study of T-cell memory formation after mild COVID-19. TCRdb used MiXCR to reprocess the 5' RACE reads, holding one entry per CDR3 protein. The table records approximately 150,000 distinct CDR3 sequences, 19% of them present only once. CDR1 is DFQATT, CDR2 SNEGSKA, per germline (reference sequence). Trimming cost V 7 bases and J 4 bases; bases outside gene matches: 9. The CDR3 runs 14 residues. The sample taken for sequencing was PBMCs or a T cell subset sorted from them (not recorded which). This sequence originates from an adult woman who had mild COVID-19 (a few samples of this study predate the infection). Cell type and time point are not known. This chain connects TRBV20-1 to TRBJ2-3, with 9 bases lining up with TRBD2. Here the CDR3 DNA reads TGCAGTGTTACAGGCGGGGGGGCCTCAGATACGCAGTATTTT. As protein: CSVTGGGASDTQYF.